The clone carrying this T cell receptor beta chain was found many times. Antigen unknown. The data are from a study of CD8 T cells in ankylosing spondylitis. The germline V gene has CDR1 GTSNPN and CDR2 SVGIG (reference sequence). The CDR3 is made up of 14 amino acids. Trimming removed 0 bases at V and 4 bases at J, with 10 bases between. TCRdb analysed the 5' RACE reads with MiXCR anew, one entry per CDR3 protein. This table has about 260,000 distinct CDR3 sequences, 20% to 30% appearing once. Broader study findings: Disease-linked clones reportedly concentrated significantly in matched ankylosing spondylitis synovial fluid.

Specimen: blood, either unsorted or a sorted T cell fraction (not recorded which). The rearrangement uses TRBV30 and TRBJ2-1; maybe TRBD2 (5 bases). The sequence derives from a male donor with ankylosing spondylitis or in good health (not recorded which). Here the CDR3 reads CAWSVRGLYNEQFF. In DNA form, the CDR3 reads TGTGCCTGGAGTGTGAGAGGGTTGTACAATGAGCAGTTCTTC.